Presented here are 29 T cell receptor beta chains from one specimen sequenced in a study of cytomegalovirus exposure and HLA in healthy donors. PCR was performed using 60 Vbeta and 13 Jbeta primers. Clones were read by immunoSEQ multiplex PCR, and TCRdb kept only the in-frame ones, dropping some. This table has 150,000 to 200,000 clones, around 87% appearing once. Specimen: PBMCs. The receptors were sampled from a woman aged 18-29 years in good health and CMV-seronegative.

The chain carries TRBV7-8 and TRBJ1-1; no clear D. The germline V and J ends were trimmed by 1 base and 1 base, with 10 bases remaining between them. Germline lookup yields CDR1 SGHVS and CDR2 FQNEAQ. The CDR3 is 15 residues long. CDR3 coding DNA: TGTGCCAGCAGCTTAGTGCGCGGGAAGAACACTGAAGCTTTCTTT. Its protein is CASSLVRGKNTEAFF.

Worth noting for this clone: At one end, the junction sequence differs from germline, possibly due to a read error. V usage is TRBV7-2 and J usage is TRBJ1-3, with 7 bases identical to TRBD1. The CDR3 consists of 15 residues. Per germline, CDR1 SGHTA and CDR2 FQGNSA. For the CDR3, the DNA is TGTGCCAGCAGCTTCGACAGGGAAACTGGACACACCATATATTTT. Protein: CASSFDRETGHTIYF.

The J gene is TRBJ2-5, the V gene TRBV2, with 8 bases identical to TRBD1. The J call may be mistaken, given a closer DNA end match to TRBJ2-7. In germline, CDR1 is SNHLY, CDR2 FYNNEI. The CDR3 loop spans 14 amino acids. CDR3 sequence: CASQDRGASYEQYF. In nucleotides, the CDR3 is TGTGCCAGCCAAGACAGGGGAGCATCCTACGAGCAGTACTTC.

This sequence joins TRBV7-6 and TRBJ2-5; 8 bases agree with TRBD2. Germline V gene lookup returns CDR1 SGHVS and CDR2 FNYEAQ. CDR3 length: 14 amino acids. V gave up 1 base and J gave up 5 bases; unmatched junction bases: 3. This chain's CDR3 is CASSLGPSGETQYF. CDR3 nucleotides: TGTGCCAGCAGCTTAGGACCTAGCGGGGAGACCCAGTACTTC.

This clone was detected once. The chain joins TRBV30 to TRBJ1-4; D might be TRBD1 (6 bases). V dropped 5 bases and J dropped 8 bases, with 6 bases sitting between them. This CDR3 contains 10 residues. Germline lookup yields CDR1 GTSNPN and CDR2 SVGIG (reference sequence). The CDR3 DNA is TGTGCCTGGGGACAGGAAAAACTGTTTTTT. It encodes CAWGQEKLFF.

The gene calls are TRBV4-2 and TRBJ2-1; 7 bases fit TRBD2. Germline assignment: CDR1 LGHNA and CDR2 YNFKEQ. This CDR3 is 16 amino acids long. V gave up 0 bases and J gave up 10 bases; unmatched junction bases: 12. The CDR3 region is CASSQEFEGGPSEQFF. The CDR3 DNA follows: TGTGCCAGCAGCCAAGAATTTGAGGGAGGGCCTTCGGAGCAGTTCTTC.

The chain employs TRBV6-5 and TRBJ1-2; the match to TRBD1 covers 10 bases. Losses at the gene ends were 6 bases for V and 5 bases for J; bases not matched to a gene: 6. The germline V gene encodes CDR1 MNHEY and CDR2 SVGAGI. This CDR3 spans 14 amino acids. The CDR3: CASSRGQGVYGYTF. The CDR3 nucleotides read TGTGCCAGCAGCCGCGGACAGGGGGTGTATGGCTACACCTTC.

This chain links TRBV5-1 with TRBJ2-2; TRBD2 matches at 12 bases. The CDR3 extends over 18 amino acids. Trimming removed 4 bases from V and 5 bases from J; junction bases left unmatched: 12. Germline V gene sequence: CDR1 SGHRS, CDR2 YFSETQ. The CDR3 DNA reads TGCGCCAGCAGCCCCCTAGGTCCAACTAGCGGGGGGACCGGGGAGCTGTTTTTT. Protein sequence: CASSPLGPTSGGTGELFF. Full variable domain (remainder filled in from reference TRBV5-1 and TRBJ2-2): KAGVTQTPRYLIKTRGQQVTLSCSPISGHRSVSWYQQTPGQGLQFLFEYFSETQRNKGNFPGRFSGRQFSNSRSEMNVSTLELGDSALYLCASSPLGPTSGGTGELFFGEGSRLTVL.

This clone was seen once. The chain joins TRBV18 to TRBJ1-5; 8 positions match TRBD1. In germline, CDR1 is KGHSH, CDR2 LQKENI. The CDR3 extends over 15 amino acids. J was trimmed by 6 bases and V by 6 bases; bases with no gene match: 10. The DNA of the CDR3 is TGTGCCAGCTCCCCCGGACAGGGAGTGGGTCAGCCCCAGCATTTT. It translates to CASSPGQGVGQPQHF.

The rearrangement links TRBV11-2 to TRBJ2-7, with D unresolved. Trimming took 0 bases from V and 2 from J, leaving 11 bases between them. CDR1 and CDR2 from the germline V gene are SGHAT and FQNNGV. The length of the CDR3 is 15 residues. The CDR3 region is CASSLDSSVPYEQYF. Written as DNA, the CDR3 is TGTGCCAGCAGCTTAGATTCCAGCGTTCCCTACGAGCAGTACTTC.

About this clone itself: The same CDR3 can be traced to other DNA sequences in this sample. CDR3 protein: CASSEGGPGPYGYTF. As DNA, the CDR3 is TGTGCCAGCAGTGAAGGGGGTCCAGGGCCCTATGGCTACACCTTC. V gene TRBV6-1 combines with J gene TRBJ1-2, with a possible D match to TRBD1 (5 bases). Trimming cost V 1 base and J 4 bases, with 13 bases left between them. The CDR3 contains 15 residues. Germline values: CDR1 MNHNS, CDR2 SASEGT.

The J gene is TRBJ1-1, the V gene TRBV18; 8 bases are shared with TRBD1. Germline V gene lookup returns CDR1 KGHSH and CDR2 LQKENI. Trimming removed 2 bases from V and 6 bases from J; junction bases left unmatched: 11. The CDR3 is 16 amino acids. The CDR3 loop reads CASSPSHPTGGAEAFF. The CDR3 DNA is TGTGCCAGCTCACCATCACATCCTACAGGGGGGGCTGAAGCTTTCTTT.

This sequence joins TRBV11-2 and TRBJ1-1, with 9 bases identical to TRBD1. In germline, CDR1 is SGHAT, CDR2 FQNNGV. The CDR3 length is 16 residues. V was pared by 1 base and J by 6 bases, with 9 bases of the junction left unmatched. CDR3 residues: CASSLGGGTGFPEAFF. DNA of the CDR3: TGTGCCAGCAGCTTAGGAGGGGGGACAGGGTTCCCTGAAGCTTTCTTT. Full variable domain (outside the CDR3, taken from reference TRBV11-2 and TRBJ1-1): EAGVAQSPRYKIIEKRQSVAFWCNPISGHATLYWYQQILGQGPKLLIQFQNNGVVDDSQLPKDRFSAERLKGVDSTLKIQPAKLEDSAVYLCASSLGGGTGFPEAFFGQGTRLTVV.

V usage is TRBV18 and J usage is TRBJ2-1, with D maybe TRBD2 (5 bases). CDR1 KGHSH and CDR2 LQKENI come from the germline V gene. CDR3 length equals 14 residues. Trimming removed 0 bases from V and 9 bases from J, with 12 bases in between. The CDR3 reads CASSPPTRGAEQFF. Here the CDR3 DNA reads TGTGCCAGCTCACCACCAACTAGAGGAGCTGAGCAGTTCTTC.

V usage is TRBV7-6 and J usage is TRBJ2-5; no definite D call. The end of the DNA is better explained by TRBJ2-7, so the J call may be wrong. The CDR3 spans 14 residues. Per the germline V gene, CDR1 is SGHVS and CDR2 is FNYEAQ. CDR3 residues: CASSLAGNTYEQYF. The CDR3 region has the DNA TGTGCCAGCAGCTTGGCAGGCAATACCTACGAGCAGTACTTC.

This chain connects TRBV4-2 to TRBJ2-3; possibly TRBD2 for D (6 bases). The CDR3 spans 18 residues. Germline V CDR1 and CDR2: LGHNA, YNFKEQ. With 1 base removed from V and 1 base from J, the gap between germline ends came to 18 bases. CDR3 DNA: TGTGCCAGCAGCCAAGCGGTCTTGGGAGCGGGTCGCACAGATACGCAGTATTTT. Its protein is CASSQAVLGAGRTDTQYF.

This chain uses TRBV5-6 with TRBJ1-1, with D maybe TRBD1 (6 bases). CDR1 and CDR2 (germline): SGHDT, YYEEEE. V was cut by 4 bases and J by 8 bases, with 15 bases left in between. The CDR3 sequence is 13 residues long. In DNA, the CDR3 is TGTGCCAGCAGCCCTGGTTACGGGACAGAAGCTTTCTTT. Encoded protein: CASSPGYGTEAFF.

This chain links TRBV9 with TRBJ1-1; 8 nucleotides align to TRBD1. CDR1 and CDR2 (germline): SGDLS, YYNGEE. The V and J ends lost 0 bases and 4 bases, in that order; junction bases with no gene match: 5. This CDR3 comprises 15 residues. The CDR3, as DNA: TGTGCCAGCAGCGTAGACGGGACAGGCGGCACTGAAGCTTTCTTT. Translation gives CASSVDGTGGTEAFF.

CDR3 nucleotide sequence: TGTGCCAGCAGTTTGAGGGGGCTGGAGCCCCAGCATTTT. This encodes CASSLRGLEPQHF. This chain uses TRBV27 with TRBJ1-5; TRBD1 matches 7 bases. Germline loops: CDR1 MNHEY, CDR2 SMNVEV (reference sequence). V trimming: 3 bases; J trimming: 8 bases; junction bases outside the gene matches: 4. This CDR3 contains 13 residues.

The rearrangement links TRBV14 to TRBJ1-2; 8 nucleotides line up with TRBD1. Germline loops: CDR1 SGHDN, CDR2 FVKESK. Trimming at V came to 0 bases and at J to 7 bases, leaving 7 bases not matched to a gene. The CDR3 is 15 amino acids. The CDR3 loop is CASSQDSRQGAGYTF. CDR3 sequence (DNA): TGTGCCAGCAGCCAAGATAGTCGGCAGGGGGCTGGCTACACCTTC. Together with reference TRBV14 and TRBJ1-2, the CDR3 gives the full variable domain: EAGVTQFPSHSVIEKGQTVTLRCDPISGHDNLYWYRRVMGKEIKFLLHFVKESKQDESGMPNNRFLAERTGGTYSTLKVQPAELEDSGVYFCASSQDSRQGAGYTFGSGTRLTVV.

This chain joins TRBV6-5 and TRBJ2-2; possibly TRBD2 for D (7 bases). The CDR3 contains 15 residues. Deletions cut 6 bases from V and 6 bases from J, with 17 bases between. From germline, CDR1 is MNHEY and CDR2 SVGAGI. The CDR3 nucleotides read TGTGCCAGCAGCCGCCCCGCGGGGGCTCCCGGGGAGCTGTTTTTT. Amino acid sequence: CASSRPAGAPGELFF.

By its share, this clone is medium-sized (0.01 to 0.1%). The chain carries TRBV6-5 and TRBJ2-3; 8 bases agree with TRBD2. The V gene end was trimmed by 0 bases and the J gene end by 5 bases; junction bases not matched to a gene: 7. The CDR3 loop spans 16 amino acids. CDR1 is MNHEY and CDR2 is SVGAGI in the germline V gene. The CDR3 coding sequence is TGTGCCAGCAGTTACTCCACGAGCGGGGGTTTAGATACGCAGTATTTT. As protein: CASSYSTSGGLDTQYF.

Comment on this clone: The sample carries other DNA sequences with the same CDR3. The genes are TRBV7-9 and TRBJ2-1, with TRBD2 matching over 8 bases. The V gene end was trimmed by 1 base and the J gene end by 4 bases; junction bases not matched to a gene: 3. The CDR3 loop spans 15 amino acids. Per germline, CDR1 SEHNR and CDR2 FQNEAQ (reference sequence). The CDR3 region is CASSLGAGGYNEQFF. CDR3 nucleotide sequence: TGTGCCAGCAGCTTAGGGGCGGGGGGATACAATGAGCAGTTCTTC.

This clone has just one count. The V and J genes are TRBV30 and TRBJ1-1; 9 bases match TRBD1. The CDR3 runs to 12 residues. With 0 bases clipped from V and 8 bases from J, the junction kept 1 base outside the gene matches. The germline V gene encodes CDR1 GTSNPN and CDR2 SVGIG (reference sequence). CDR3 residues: CAWSVDRGEAFF. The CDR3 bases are TGTGCCTGGAGTGTCGACAGGGGGGAAGCTTTCTTT.

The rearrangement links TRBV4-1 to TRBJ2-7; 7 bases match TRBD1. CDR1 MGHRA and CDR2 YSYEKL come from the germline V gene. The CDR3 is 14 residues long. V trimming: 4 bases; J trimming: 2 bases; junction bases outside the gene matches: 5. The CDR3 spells CASSLGQPTYEQYF. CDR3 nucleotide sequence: TGCGCCAGCAGCCTGGGACAGCCCACCTACGAGCAGTACTTC.

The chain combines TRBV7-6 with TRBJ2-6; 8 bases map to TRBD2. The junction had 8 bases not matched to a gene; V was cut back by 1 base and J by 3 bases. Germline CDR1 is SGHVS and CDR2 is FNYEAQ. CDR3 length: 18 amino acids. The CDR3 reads CASSLVMAGTSGANVLTF. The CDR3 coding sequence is TGTGCCAGCAGCTTAGTCATGGCAGGGACTAGTGGGGCCAACGTCCTGACTTTC.

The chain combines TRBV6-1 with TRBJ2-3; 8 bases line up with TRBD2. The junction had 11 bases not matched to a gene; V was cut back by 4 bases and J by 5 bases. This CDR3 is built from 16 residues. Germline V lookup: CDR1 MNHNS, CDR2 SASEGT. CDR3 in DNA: TGTGCCAGCAGTGTTGGGCTAGCGGGTCGGGGAGATACGCAGTATTTT. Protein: CASSVGLAGRGDTQYF.

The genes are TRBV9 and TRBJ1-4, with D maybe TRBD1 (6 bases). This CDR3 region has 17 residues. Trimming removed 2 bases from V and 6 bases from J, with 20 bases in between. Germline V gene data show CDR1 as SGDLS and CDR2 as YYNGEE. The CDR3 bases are TGTGCCAGCAGCGTCGGAAACAGGGTTGGTTTAGATGAAAAACTGTTTTTT. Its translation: CASSVGNRVGLDEKLFF.

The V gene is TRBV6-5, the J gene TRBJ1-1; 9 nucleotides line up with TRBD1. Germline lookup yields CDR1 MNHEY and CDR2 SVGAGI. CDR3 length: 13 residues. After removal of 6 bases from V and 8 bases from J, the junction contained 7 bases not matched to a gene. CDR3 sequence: CASRTGGGKEAFF. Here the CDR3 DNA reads TGTGCCAGCAGGACAGGGGGGGGGAAAGAAGCTTTCTTT.